Following are 26 T cell receptor beta chains from one sample sequenced in a study of T-cell memory formation after mild COVID-19. TCRdb recomputed calls from the 5' RACE reads with MiXCR, one row per CDR3 protein. Of about 430,000 distinct CDR3 sequences listed, 24% were seen once; the top ten hold 7% to 9.5%. Sequenced sample: PBMCs or a T cell subset sorted from them (not recorded which). Every receptor here comes from an adult woman who had mild COVID-19 (a few samples of this study predate the infection). Cell type and time point are not known.

This clonotype occurred a few times. One end of the junction varies from germline; a read error may be responsible. The chain couples TRBV3-1 to TRBJ1-1; D gene ambiguous. CDR1 is LGHDT, CDR2 YNNKEL, per germline (reference sequence). CDR3 length: 11 residues. The CDR3 nucleotides are TGTGCTAGCACGGGTGGCACTGAAGCTTTCTTT. Translation: CASTGGTEAFF.

This clonotype turned up a few times. The chain employs TRBV7-9 and TRBJ2-1; D is perhaps TRBD2 (6 bases). The V gene lost 1 base and the J gene lost 3 bases, with 13 bases spanning the gap. Germline V lookup: CDR1 SEHNR, CDR2 FQNEAQ (reference sequence). CDR3 length: 16 residues. The CDR3 spells CASSLVSGRVYNEQFF. The CDR3 DNA reads as TGTGCCAGCAGCTTAGTGAGCGGGCGCGTCTACAATGAGCAGTTCTTC.

This clonotype was detected a few times. The chain recombines TRBV5-1 with TRBJ1-3; D call uncertain. CDR3 length: 13 residues. In germline, CDR1 is SGHRS, CDR2 YFSETQ. Trimming removed 2 bases from V and 0 bases from J, with 3 bases in between. CDR3 DNA sequence: TGCGCCAGCAGCTTACTCTCTGGAAACACCATATATTTT. This sequence encodes CASSLLSGNTIYF.

The V gene is TRBV6-2 or TRBV6-3, the J gene TRBJ2-7, with D perhaps TRBD1 (6 bases). Trimming stripped 2 bases from V and 7 bases from J, with 15 bases between. The CDR3 is 14 amino acids. Germline values: CDR1 MNHEY, CDR2 SVGEGT. The CDR3 loop reads CASSYAIQGTEQYF. The CDR3 DNA follows: TGTGCCAGCAGTTACGCGATACAGGGCACGGAGCAGTACTTC.

The chain is built from TRBV3-1 and TRBJ1-1; unclear D gene. The germline V gene encodes CDR1 LGHDT and CDR2 YNNKEL (reference sequence). The germline V and J ends were trimmed by 6 bases and 5 bases, with 16 bases remaining between them. The CDR3 contains 14 residues. The CDR3 DNA reads as TGTGCCAGCAGTTCTGAGGTACCCGGGACTGAAGCTTTCTTT. Its translation: CASSSEVPGTEAFF.

The J gene is TRBJ1-2, the V gene TRBV20-1; a possible D gene is TRBD1 (5 bases). The V gene lost 3 bases and the J gene lost 8 bases, with 22 bases spanning the gap. This CDR3 has 15 residues. Germline V CDR1 and CDR2: DFQATT, SNEGSKA (reference sequence). The CDR3 region is CSASSSPDSSLGYTF. In DNA form, the CDR3 reads TGCAGTGCTAGTTCCTCCCCCGACAGCAGTCTCGGCTACACCTTC.

The J gene is TRBJ1-5, the V gene TRBV19; maybe TRBD1 (5 bases). Germline V gene sequence: CDR1 LNHDA, CDR2 SQIVND (reference sequence). V dropped 0 bases and J dropped 0 bases, with 18 bases sitting between them. This CDR3 is built from 19 residues. The CDR3 region is CASSIDIRGRWNSNQPQHF. The CDR3 nucleotides read TGTGCCAGTAGTATAGACATCCGGGGCAGGTGGAATAGCAATCAGCCCCAGCATTTT.

This chain connects TRBV2 to TRBJ2-7; TRBD2 agrees at 7 bases. The CDR3 contains 15 residues. Looked up from germline, CDR1 is SNHLY and CDR2 is FYNNEI. V lost 2 bases to trimming and J lost 2 bases; unmatched junction nucleotides: 6. In nucleotides, the CDR3 is TGTGCCAGCAGTGAATGGCGCGGGGGTGCCTACGAGCAGTACTTC. Residues: CASSEWRGGAYEQYF.

The genes are TRBV20-1 and TRBJ2-1; a weak D match, TRBD2 (5 bases). This CDR3 spans 11 amino acids. Trimming took off 2 bases at V and 8 bases at J, with 7 bases between the two ends. In germline, CDR1 is DFQATT, CDR2 SNEGSKA (reference sequence). The CDR3, as DNA: TGCAGTGCTAGACAGAGGGATGAGCAGTTCTTC. Translation: CSARQRDEQFF.

There are a few counts of this clonotype. The rearrangement links TRBV6-5 to TRBJ2-3; D ambiguous. Germline V gene sequence: CDR1 MNHEY, CDR2 SVGAGI. With 6 bases removed from V and 6 bases from J, the gap between germline ends came to 16 bases. This CDR3 comprises 14 residues. The CDR3, as DNA: TGTGCCAGCAGCTACGGTGGATACCTGGATACGCAGTATTTT. As protein: CASSYGGYLDTQYF.

This clonotype was detected only a few times. The chain joins TRBV2 to TRBJ2-2; weak D call: TRBD1 (5 bases). The CDR3 sequence is 18 residues long. Germline V gives CDR1 SNHLY, CDR2 FYNNEI. V lost 8 bases to trimming and J lost 0 bases, with 22 bases between them. CDR3 coding DNA: TGTGCCAGCTGCCCGCGCCGGAGTAGGGGCCCGAACACCGGGGAGCTGTTTTTT. This sequence encodes CASCPRRSRGPNTGELFF.

The gene calls are TRBV6-5 and TRBJ2-6, with D unresolved. The CDR3 covers 13 residues. Deletions cut 2 bases from V and 9 bases from J, with 8 bases between. Germline V CDR1 and CDR2: MNHEY, SVGAGI. The DNA of the CDR3 is TGTGCCAGCAGTTACGAATATAACAACGTCCTGACTTTC. Its protein is CASSYEYNNVLTF.

The rearrangement joins TRBV5-1 to TRBJ2-5; 9 bases fit TRBD1. Looked up from germline, CDR1 is SGHRS and CDR2 is YFSETQ. V lost 4 bases, J lost 5 bases, and 12 bases stayed unmatched. The CDR3 extends over 16 amino acids. The CDR3 DNA is TGCGCCAGCAGCCTCGGACAGGGGAGGATGGATGAGACCCAGTACTTC. Translation: CASSLGQGRMDETQYF.

This clonotype was detected only a few times. The chain joins TRBV6-5 to TRBJ1-4; TRBD1 agrees at 8 bases. V lost 6 bases to trimming and J lost 7 bases; unmatched junction nucleotides: 7. Germline V gene lookup returns CDR1 MNHEY and CDR2 SVGAGI. The CDR3 covers 14 residues. This CDR3 reads CASRSTGEREKLFF. CDR3 sequence (DNA): TGTGCCAGCAGATCGACAGGGGAGCGTGAAAAACTGTTTTTT.

In this sample, this clonotype turned up a few times. This chain connects TRBV7-9 to TRBJ2-5; 7 bases line up with TRBD2. J gave up 3 bases and V 6 bases, and 7 bases lay outside the gene matches. CDR1 SEHNR and CDR2 FQNEAQ come from the germline V gene (reference sequence). This CDR3 has 14 amino acids. Here the CDR3 reads CASRDGAGKETQYF. The CDR3 DNA sequence: TGTGCCAGCAGGGATGGAGCGGGAAAAGAGACCCAGTACTTC.

This clonotype came up a few times. The chain uses TRBV29-1 and TRBJ2-7; 13 nucleotides match TRBD2. Trimming removed 3 bases from V and 2 bases from J; junction bases left unmatched: 7. The germline gives CDR1 SQVTM, CDR2 ANQGSEA. The CDR3 extends over 16 amino acids. The CDR3 protein is CSVDQLGTSGAYEQYF. In DNA, the CDR3 is TGCAGCGTTGACCAGCTAGGGACTAGCGGGGCCTACGAGCAGTACTTC.

This chain connects TRBV6-5 to TRBJ1-1, with 7 bases that match TRBD1. The V segment lost 0 bases and the J segment 7 bases; nucleotides outside the gene matches: 8. This CDR3 contains 15 residues. From germline, CDR1 is MNHEY and CDR2 SVGAGI. Here the CDR3 reads CASSYSVSRQGEAFF. The CDR3 DNA is TGTGCCAGCAGTTACTCGGTATCGAGACAGGGTGAAGCTTTCTTT.

The J gene is TRBJ2-1, the V gene TRBV7-3, with 7 bases matching TRBD1. The CDR3 loop spans 15 amino acids. V dropped 5 bases and J dropped 7; count of bases not matched to a gene: 11. Germline V CDR1 and CDR2: SGHTA, FQGTGA. The CDR3 region has the DNA TGTGCCAGCAGCAAGGGACAGCTGAAAGGGAATGAGCAGTTCTTC. Its protein product is CASSKGQLKGNEQFF.

This clonotype was picked up many times. The chain has TRBV29-1 and TRBJ2-1; the match to TRBD1 covers 9 bases. Trimming took 4 bases from V and 5 from J; bases not matched to a gene: 9. Germline CDR1 and CDR2: SQVTM and ANQGSEA. The CDR3 contains 15 residues. The CDR3 is CSVALGQGGNNEQFF. For the CDR3, the DNA is TGCAGCGTTGCCCTGGGACAGGGAGGGAACAATGAGCAGTTCTTC.

A few counts support this clonotype. The rearrangement joins TRBV3-1 to TRBJ1-1; D possibly corresponds to TRBD1 (6 bases). The germline V gene has CDR1 LGHDT and CDR2 YNNKEL (reference sequence). This CDR3 comprises 16 residues. The V end lost 3 bases, the J end lost 11 bases, and 25 bases lay between the germline ends. In DNA form, the CDR3 reads TGTGCCAGCAGCCACCGAGACCCGGGAGCTTGGGGGCCGGCTTTCTTT. This translates into CASSHRDPGAWGPAFF.

V is TRBV15 and J is TRBJ2-1; D unclear. Germline CDR1 is LNHNV and CDR2 is YYDKDF (reference sequence). Trimming removed 8 bases from V and 2 bases from J, with 10 bases in between. The CDR3 covers 13 residues. The CDR3 bases are TGTGCCACCGGGCTCTCGGCCTACAATGAGCAGTTCTTC. Its protein is CATGLSAYNEQFF.

The chain combines TRBV4-3 with TRBJ2-7; possible D gene TRBD2, 6 bases. The ends were cut back, 5 bases at V and 5 bases at J, with 19 bases in the middle. This CDR3 contains 15 residues. Germline assignment: CDR1 LGHNA and CDR2 YSLEER. In nucleotides, the CDR3 is TGCGCCAGCAGCTCCGCGGTAGCGGTTGTGGACGAGCAGTACTTC. As protein: CASSSAVAVVDEQYF.

This clonotype appeared many times. The J gene is TRBJ2-2, the V gene TRBV27; the match to TRBD2 covers 7 bases. CDR3 length: 15 residues. Germline loops: CDR1 MNHEY, CDR2 SMNVEV (reference sequence). V lost 4 bases to trimming and J lost 4 bases; unmatched junction nucleotides: 6. CDR3 in amino acids: CASSSTSSGTGELFF. In DNA form, the CDR3 reads TGTGCCAGCAGTTCGACTAGCTCGGGCACCGGGGAGCTGTTTTTT.

The V gene is TRBV7-9, the J gene TRBJ1-3; no firm D call. The CDR3 runs to 15 residues. The V and J ends lost 1 base and 8 bases respectively, with 15 bases between them. Per germline, CDR1 SEHNR and CDR2 FQNEAQ (reference sequence). The CDR3 DNA follows: TGTGCCAGCAGCTTAGTCACACGGCGGCATGACACCATATATTTT. Protein sequence: CASSLVTRRHDTIYF.

This clonotype came up a few times. This chain uses TRBV12-3 or TRBV12-4 with TRBJ1-6; 9 bases match TRBD1. V dropped 3 bases and J dropped 9; count of bases not matched to a gene: 6. This CDR3 comprises 15 residues. In nucleotides, the CDR3 is TGTGCCAGCAGTTTGGACAGGGGAGGTGGTTCACCCCTCCACTTT. This codes for CASSLDRGGGSPLHF.

This clonotype has only a few counts. The CDR3 region is CSAPRYGQALNYGYTF. The DNA for the CDR3 is TGCAGTGCTCCCCGCTACGGACAGGCCTTAAACTATGGCTACACCTTC. The chain employs TRBV20-1 and TRBJ1-2; 7 nucleotides match TRBD1. Losses at the gene ends were 5 bases for V and 2 bases for J; bases not matched to a gene: 14. This CDR3 has 16 amino acids. CDR1 is DFQATT, CDR2 SNEGSKA, per germline (reference sequence).